One T cell receptor (beta chain) is described in this entry. Its antigen is unidentified. This record comes from a study of OX40 agonist ivuxolimab in advanced cancers. Study background: Patients undergoing dose escalation presented with hepatocellular carcinoma, melanoma, renal cell or head and neck cancer. Antecedent anti-PD-1, anti-PD-L1 or anti-CTLA-4 therapy was permissible, with under 50% having received some. Points from the study as a whole: Among some nonresponders, normalized T-cell clonal expansion was also low. In the 0.1 to 3.0 mg/kg range, CD4+ and CD8+ blood T cells had expanded clonally by week 6.

With 5 bases removed from V and 2 bases from J, the gap between germline ends came to 13 bases. CDR1 is SGHTA and CDR2 is FQGTGA in the germline V gene. This CDR3 is 14 amino acids long. Profiling relied on immunoSEQ multiplex PCR, and the TCRdb table lists in-frame clones only, not all of them. The sample contains tens of thousands of clones, over 80% of which appear only once. The chain has TRBV7-3 and TRBJ2-7; no definite D call. This TCR was recovered from an adult with an advanced solid tumor such as melanoma, head and neck, liver or kidney cancer. The source was CD4+ or CD8+ T cells sorted from blood, collected in a trial of the OX40 agonist ivuxolimab. For the CDR3, the DNA is TGTGCCAGCAGCGATGGACCGGGTGCCTACGAGCAGTACTTC. Amino acids: CASSDGPGAYEQYF.